Following are 20 T cell receptor beta chains from one sample sequenced in a study of blood T cells in healthy people across ages. It was with a sample-barcoded 5' primer and a J-beta primer mix that a second PCR of roughly 7 to 12 cycles was run. TCRdb reprocessed the 5' RACE reads with MiXCR, giving one entry per CDR3 protein. Of 650,000 to 1,000,000 distinct CDR3 sequences listed, under 40% are singletons. The sequenced material came from blood. The receptors here all came from a man between 18 and 29 years old in good health.

The chain couples TRBV14 to TRBJ2-3; possible D gene TRBD1, 5 bases. Germline assignment: CDR1 SGHDN and CDR2 FVKESK. Trimming stripped 3 bases from V and 0 bases from J, with 7 bases between. This CDR3 comprises 14 residues. CDR3 DNA: TGTGCCAGCAGCCATTCAGGGAGCACAGATACGCAGTATTTT. As protein: CASSHSGSTDTQYF.

This clonotype was detected only a few times. This rearrangement joins TRBV12-3 or TRBV12-4 to TRBJ1-2, with D perhaps matching TRBD1 (5 bases). The CDR3 length is 14 residues. Trimming left V 5 bases short and J 7 bases short, with 17 bases between. CDR3 DNA: TGTGCCAGCAGTGTCCCCCTTGGGGCTAGTGGCTACACCTTC. It specifies CASSVPLGASGYTF.

There are many counts of this clonotype. The gene calls are TRBV9 and TRBJ2-5; D ambiguous. Germline loops: CDR1 SGDLS, CDR2 YYNGEE. This CDR3 contains 13 residues. V lost 1 base, J lost 2 bases, and 6 bases lay in between. CDR3 amino acids: CASSVSVQETQYF. CDR3 DNA: TGTGCCAGCAGCGTATCAGTTCAAGAGACCCAGTACTTC.

The V gene is TRBV5-1, the J gene TRBJ2-5; 9 bases fit TRBD1. There are 15 residues in the CDR3. From germline, CDR1 is SGHRS and CDR2 YFSETQ. V shed 0 bases, J shed 3 bases, and the junction held 3 bases outside the gene matches. The CDR3 nucleotides read TGCGCCAGCAGCTTGGGAGGGACAGGGAAAGAGACCCAGTACTTC. Translating gives CASSLGGTGKETQYF.

Ten or more counts support this clonotype. The chain recombines TRBV12-3 or TRBV12-4 with TRBJ1-2, with D hard to call. V was clipped by 5 bases and J by 2 bases, with 18 bases between them. The CDR3 covers 16 residues. Here the CDR3 reads CASSASGLFENYGYTF. CDR3 DNA: TGTGCCAGCAGTGCCTCCGGGTTGTTTGAGAACTATGGCTACACCTTC.

This clonotype was seen more than once but under ten times. J is TRBJ2-5 and V is TRBV14; D is perhaps TRBD2 (5 bases). The V gene lost 1 base and the J gene lost 11 bases, with 14 bases spanning the gap. This CDR3 has 13 residues. CDR1 and CDR2 from the germline V gene are SGHDN and FVKESK. The CDR3: CASSQAGYNEQYF. The CDR3 region has the DNA TGTGCCAGCAGCCAAGCGGGGTACAATGAGCAGTACTTC. The full variable domain, completed using reference TRBV14 and TRBJ2-5, is EAGVTQFPSHSVIEKGQTVTLRCDPISGHDNLYWYRRVMGKEIKFLLHFVKESKQDESGMPNNRFLAERTGGTYSTLKVQPAELEDSGVYFCASSQAGYNEQYFGPGTRLLVL.

This clonotype was seen more than once but under ten times. This sequence joins TRBV21-1 and TRBJ1-6; the table gives TRBD1 as D, unverified against the DNA. TRBV21-1 is marked as a pseudogene. This CDR3 region has 15 residues. CDR3: CASTLKQGGAIPLHF. The CDR3 bases are TGTGCCAGCACCTTAAAACAAGGGGGGGCCATACCCCTCCACTTT.

The chain has TRBV10-3 and TRBJ2-5, with a tentative D call TRBD2 (5 bases). The V end lost 6 bases, the J end lost 1 base, and 12 bases lay between the germline ends. This CDR3 spans 14 amino acids. Germline loops: CDR1 ENHRY, CDR2 SYGVKD. The CDR3: CAIRADRGQETQYF. CDR3 nucleotides: TGTGCCATCAGAGCCGACCGGGGCCAAGAGACCCAGTACTTC.

This clonotype occurred a few times. The chain has TRBV14 and TRBJ1-1, with D possibly matching TRBD1 (5 bases). The CDR3 loop spans 14 amino acids. Deletions cut 5 bases from V and 1 base from J, with 11 bases between. CDR1 is SGHDN, CDR2 FVKESK, per germline. CDR3 nucleotides: TGTGCCAGCAGCTTGGGGCGGAGGAACACTGAAGCTTTCTTT. It codes for CASSLGRRNTEAFF.

The chain joins TRBV6-1 to TRBJ1-5; 7 nucleotides agree with TRBD1. Germline lookup yields CDR1 MNHNS and CDR2 SASEGT. Trimming at V came to 8 bases and at J to 3 bases, leaving 4 bases not matched to a gene. The CDR3 is 13 amino acids. CDR3 sequence reads: CASYGQDNQPQHF. The CDR3, as DNA: TGTGCCAGCTACGGACAGGACAATCAGCCCCAGCATTTT.

This clonotype was seen ten or more times. V gene TRBV20-1 combines with J gene TRBJ2-7, with D possibly called TRBD1 or TRBD2 (5 bases each). Per the germline V gene, CDR1 is DFQATT and CDR2 is SNEGSKA (reference sequence). Trimming pared 3 bases from V and 6 bases from J, leaving 18 bases between. The CDR3 has 14 residues. The CDR3 coding sequence is TGCAGTGCTAGCCTCCTAGACCTGGGGGTCGAGCAGTACTTC. The encoded protein is CSASLLDLGVEQYF.

Details on this clonotype: This may be a read error, as it is one base from a much larger clone. V and J are TRBV5-1 and TRBJ2-5; no definite D call. The CDR3 runs 13 residues. CDR1 and CDR2 from the germline V gene are SGHRS and YFSETQ. V lost 1 base, J lost 11 bases, and 15 bases lay in between. The CDR3 bases are TGCGCCAGCAGCTTGCTGGAAGGCAATGAGCAGTACTTC. Translating gives CASSLLEGNEQYF. Looking up the rest from reference TRBV5-1 and TRBJ2-5 gives the full variable domain: KAGVTQTPRYLIKTRGQQVTLSCSPISGHRSVSWYQQTPGQGLQFLFEYFSETQRNKGNFPGRFSGRQFSNSRSEMNVSTLELGDSALYLCASSLLEGNEQYFGPGTRLLVL.

This clonotype was observed many times. V is TRBV12-3 or TRBV12-4 and J is TRBJ2-1; no firm D call. The CDR3 contains 15 residues. The germline V and J ends were trimmed by 5 bases and 2 bases, with 13 bases remaining between them. The chain's CDR3 is CASSPPLVPYNEQFF. For the CDR3, the DNA is TGTGCCAGCAGTCCTCCCCTAGTTCCCTACAATGAGCAGTTCTTC.

The chain employs TRBV20-1 and TRBJ1-2; D not certain. V was pared by 4 bases and J by 2 bases, with 11 bases between. The CDR3 loop spans 13 amino acids. CDR1 and CDR2 (germline): DFQATT, SNEGSKA (reference sequence). The CDR3 loop reads CSATFRGNYGYTF. The CDR3 DNA reads as TGCAGTGCTACCTTTCGAGGGAACTATGGCTACACCTTC.

This clonotype appeared a few times. J is TRBJ2-6 and V is TRBV12-3 or TRBV12-4; the match to TRBD2 covers 7 bases. The V and J ends lost 3 bases and 2 bases, in that order; junction bases with no gene match: 1. The CDR3 runs 15 residues. The DNA of the CDR3 is TGTGCCAGCAGTTTCCGGGGGGCTGGGGCCAACGTCCTGACTTTC. It is translated as CASSFRGAGANVLTF.

The J gene is TRBJ2-1, the V gene TRBV11-1; TRBD1 agrees at 7 bases. Per the germline V gene, CDR1 is SGHAT and CDR2 is FQDESV (reference sequence). The ends lost 5 bases at V and 9 bases at J; junction bases unmatched: 10. The CDR3 totals 14 residues. Written as DNA, the CDR3 is TGTGCCAGCAGCACGCAGACAGGGTTAAGTGAGCAGTTCTTC. Translation: CASSTQTGLSEQFF.

The genes are TRBV14 and TRBJ1-5; D not resolved. V was cut by 9 bases and J by 4 bases, with 13 bases left in between. Germline V gene lookup returns CDR1 SGHDN and CDR2 FVKESK. The CDR3 runs 13 residues. CDR3 nucleotides: TGTGCCAGTAGCGAAACGGAGAATCAGCCCCAGCATTTT. This gives the protein CASSETENQPQHF. Looking up the rest from reference TRBV14 and TRBJ1-5 gives the full variable domain: EAGVTQFPSHSVIEKGQTVTLRCDPISGHDNLYWYRRVMGKEIKFLLHFVKESKQDESGMPNNRFLAERTGGTYSTLKVQPAELEDSGVYFCASSETENQPQHFGDGTRLSIL.

The chain is built from TRBV5-7 and TRBJ1-2; 7 bases match TRBD1. TRBV5-7 is an ORF, and what it does is uncertain. The CDR3 covers 12 residues. J lost 10 bases, V lost 1 base, and 4 bases had no gene match. The CDR3 DNA reads as TGTGCCAGCAGCTTGAAAAGGGGGCCCTACACCTTC. Amino acids: CASSLKRGPYTF.

This clonotype has at least ten counts. The chain combines TRBV7-2 with TRBJ2-6; D remains ambiguous. The CDR3 runs to 15 residues. Germline CDR1 and CDR2: SGHTA and FQGNSA. V shed 10 bases and J shed 0 bases, with 13 bases lying between them. The CDR3 DNA reads as TGTGCCATTTCTCTAGTCGGCTCTGGGGCCAACGTCCTGACTTTC. The encoded protein is CAISLVGSGANVLTF.

Worth noting for this clonotype: A read error is possible here, since a much larger clone lies one base away. This chain uses TRBV12-3 or TRBV12-4 with TRBJ2-5, with a weak D call TRBD2 (8 bases). The CDR3 extends over 14 amino acids. The V gene lost 5 bases and the J gene lost 11 bases, with 21 bases spanning the gap. CDR3 coding DNA: TGTGCCAGCAGTATCGGGGACAGTCCTAGCGGGCAGTACTTC. Translation: CASSIGDSPSGQYF.